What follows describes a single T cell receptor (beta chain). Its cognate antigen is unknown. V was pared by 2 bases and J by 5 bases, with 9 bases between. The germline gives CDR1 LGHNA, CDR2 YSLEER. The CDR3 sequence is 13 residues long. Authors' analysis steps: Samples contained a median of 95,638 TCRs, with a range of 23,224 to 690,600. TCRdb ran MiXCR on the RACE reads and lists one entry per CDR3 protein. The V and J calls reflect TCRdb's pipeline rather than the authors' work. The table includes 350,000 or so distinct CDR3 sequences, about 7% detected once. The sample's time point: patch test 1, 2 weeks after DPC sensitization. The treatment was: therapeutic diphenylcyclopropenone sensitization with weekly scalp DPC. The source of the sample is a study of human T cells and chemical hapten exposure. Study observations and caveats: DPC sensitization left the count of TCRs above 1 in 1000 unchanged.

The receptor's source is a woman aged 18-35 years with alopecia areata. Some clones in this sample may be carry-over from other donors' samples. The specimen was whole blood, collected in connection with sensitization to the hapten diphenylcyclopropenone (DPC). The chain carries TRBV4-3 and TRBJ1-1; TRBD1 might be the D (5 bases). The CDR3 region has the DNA TGCGCCAGCAGCCAATCCAGGGTTACTGAAGCTTTCTTT. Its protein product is CASSQSRVTEAFF.